This passage covers 7 T cell receptor beta chains from one sample sequenced in a study of type 1 regulatory T cells. TCRdb re-called the reads through MiXCR, storing one row per CDR3 protein. The sample includes 75,000 to 100,000 distinct CDR3 sequences, 25% to 40% seen only once; the top ten take 2% to 2.5%. The sample was CD4+ T cells, either the whole sample or a sorted fraction (not recorded which). The receptors stem from a human donor in good health.

The V and J genes are TRBV20-1 and TRBJ2-1; TRBD2 agrees at 12 bases. J gave up 7 bases and V 6 bases, and 10 bases lay outside the gene matches. CDR1 is DFQATT and CDR2 is SNEGSKA in the germline V gene (reference sequence). The CDR3 consists of 15 residues. The CDR3 region is CSAMTSGSWGNEQFF. Written as DNA, the CDR3 is TGCAGTGCCATGACTAGCGGGAGTTGGGGTAATGAGCAGTTCTTC.

This clonotype was picked up a small number of times. The gene calls are TRBV5-4 and TRBJ2-7; no definite D call. Germline V gives CDR1 SGHNT, CDR2 YYREEE (reference sequence). This CDR3 has 14 residues. V was pared by 5 bases and J by 5 bases, with 17 bases between. The CDR3: CASRSLGRPHEQYF. CDR3 DNA: TGTGCCAGCAGATCACTCGGACGGCCTCACGAGCAGTACTTC.

This clonotype was seen a few times. The CDR3: CASSQVAGTANSPLHF. For the CDR3, the DNA is TGCGCCAGCAGCCAGGTAGCGGGGACAGCTAATTCACCCCTCCACTTT. V usage is TRBV4-1 and J usage is TRBJ1-6; 7 bases are shared with TRBD1. This CDR3 region has 16 residues. J was trimmed by 6 bases and V by 3 bases; bases with no gene match: 8. The germline gives CDR1 MGHRA, CDR2 YSYEKL.

This chain joins TRBV7-2 and TRBJ2-7; a possible D gene is TRBD1 (7 bases). CDR3 length: 16 residues. Germline lookup yields CDR1 SGHTA and CDR2 FQGNSA. V gave up 7 bases and J gave up 0 bases, with 19 bases separating them. DNA of the CDR3: TGTGCCAGCACGATCCTTGCGGGACAGAGCTCCTACGAGCAGTACTTC. Protein sequence: CASTILAGQSSYEQYF.

This clonotype was seen a handful of times. V and J are TRBV7-2 and TRBJ1-2, with unresolved D. V was trimmed by 5 bases and J by 5 bases, leaving 9 bases between them. This CDR3 region has 12 residues. In germline, CDR1 is SGHTA, CDR2 FQGNSA. The CDR3 loop reads CASSRTEYGYTF. CDR3 DNA: TGTGCCAGCAGCCGGACGGAATATGGCTACACCTTC.

This chain uses TRBV5-1 with TRBJ1-2; no definite D call. The CDR3 has 14 residues. Germline CDR1 is SGHRS and CDR2 is YFSETQ. Deletions cut 1 base from V and 1 base from J, with 8 bases between. In nucleotides, the CDR3 is TGCGCCAGCAGCTTGATGCAGTTTAACTATGGCTACACCTTC. Protein sequence: CASSLMQFNYGYTF.

The V gene is TRBV27, the J gene TRBJ2-2; 7 bases map to TRBD1. The V gene's germline CDR1 is MNHEY and CDR2 SMNVEV (reference sequence). V was clipped by 3 bases and J by 2 bases; unmatched bases: 3. The CDR3 covers 15 residues. This CDR3 reads CASSLTGLNTGELFF. Here the CDR3 DNA reads TGTGCCAGCAGTTTGACAGGGCTTAACACCGGGGAGCTGTTTTTT.